A selection of T cell receptor beta chains follows, all from one sample in a study of regulatory T cells in long-lasting Graves disease. Via MiXCR, TCRdb re-called the multiplex PCR reads, giving one row per CDR3 protein. The table lists some 330,000 distinct CDR3 sequences, around 23% of them singletons, with roughly a quarter in the top ten. The source was peripheral blood mononuclear cells (PBMCs), collected when the disease was refractory, from a patient treated with antithyroid drugs. The receptors here all came from a woman between 35 and 50 years old with Graves disease. Each CDR3 is given with its conserved first and last residue. The order of the fields is CDR3 protein, CDR3 DNA, D gene, clone size, J gene, V gene. A D gene is named only where the DNA matches it firmly. Rows give clone size only sometimes, using once, few, many, or a class for an expanded clone.

cdr3_aa: CASSLRGQSNYGYTF
cdr3_nt: TGCGCCAGCAGCCTCCGGGGGCAGTCTAACTATGGCTACACCTTC
d_call: -
clone_size: -
j_call: TRBJ1-2
v_call: TRBV5-1

cdr3_aa: CASTYAPLGTEAFF
cdr3_nt: TGTGCCAGCACCTACGCACCCTTGGGCACTGAAGCTTTCTTT
d_call: -
clone_size: many
j_call: TRBJ1-1
v_call: TRBV6-1

cdr3_aa: CASSLGPGLKNTEAFF
cdr3_nt: TGTGCCAGCAGCTTAGGGCCTGGCCTAAAGAACACTGAAGCTTTCTTT
d_call: -
clone_size: many
j_call: TRBJ1-1
v_call: TRBV7-9

cdr3_aa: CASSSLRTVTGELFF
cdr3_nt: TGTGCCAGCAGCTCTCTCCGCACAGTCACCGGGGAGCTGTTTTTT
d_call: -
clone_size: many
j_call: TRBJ2-2
v_call: TRBV5-5

cdr3_aa: CASSPGADTQYF
cdr3_nt: TGTGCCAGCAGCCCAGGCGCGGATACGCAGTATTTT
d_call: -
clone_size: many
j_call: TRBJ2-3
v_call: TRBV11-2

cdr3_aa: CAISSGLADSYEQYF
cdr3_nt: TGTGCCATCAGCTCCGGACTAGCAGACTCCTACGAGCAGTACTTC
d_call: TRBD2
clone_size: -
j_call: TRBJ2-7
v_call: TRBV10-3

cdr3_aa: CASRPTGAENTEAFF
cdr3_nt: TGTGCCAGTAGACCGACAGGGGCAGAGAACACTGAAGCTTTCTTT
d_call: TRBD1
clone_size: -
j_call: TRBJ1-1
v_call: TRBV19

cdr3_aa: CASSVGTSQETQYF
cdr3_nt: TGTGCCAGCAGCGTAGGGACAAGTCAAGAGACCCAGTACTTC
d_call: -
clone_size: -
j_call: TRBJ2-5
v_call: TRBV9

cdr3_aa: CSALGTGGRNQPQHF
cdr3_nt: TGCAGTGCTCTTGGGACAGGGGGAAGGAATCAGCCCCAGCATTTT
d_call: TRBD1
clone_size: -
j_call: TRBJ1-5
v_call: TRBV20-1

cdr3_aa: CASSFLGGSTGEQYF
cdr3_nt: TGTGCCAGCAGTTTTCTGGGCGGGAGCACGGGCGAGCAGTACTTC
d_call: TRBD2
clone_size: many
j_call: TRBJ2-7
v_call: TRBV12-3/TRBV12-4

cdr3_aa: CASSQDWPAPSYEQYF
cdr3_nt: TGTGCCAGCAGCCAAGATTGGCCAGCTCCCTCCTACGAGCAGTACTTC
d_call: -
clone_size: -
j_call: TRBJ2-7
v_call: TRBV7-9

cdr3_aa: CATRRGDEQFF
cdr3_nt: TGTGCCACCAGGAGGGGTGATGAGCAGTTCTTC
d_call: -
clone_size: -
j_call: TRBJ2-1
v_call: TRBV15

cdr3_aa: CASLARGEQYF
cdr3_nt: TGTGCCAGCTTAGCAAGGGGCGAGCAGTACTTC
d_call: -
clone_size: -
j_call: TRBJ2-7
v_call: TRBV6-1

cdr3_aa: CASSSIQGREWDEQYF
cdr3_nt: TGTGCCAGCAGCTCGATTCAAGGGCGGGAGTGGGACGAGCAGTACTTC
d_call: TRBD2
clone_size: many
j_call: TRBJ2-7
v_call: TRBV7-6

cdr3_aa: CASSPLEQPQHF
cdr3_nt: TGTGCCAGCAGCCCCCTTGAGCAGCCCCAGCATTTT
d_call: -
clone_size: many
j_call: TRBJ1-5
v_call: TRBV7-9

cdr3_aa: CASSTIGTISYEQYF
cdr3_nt: TGTGCCAGCAGTACTATAGGGACGATCTCCTACGAGCAGTACTTC
d_call: -
clone_size: few
j_call: TRBJ2-7
v_call: TRBV27

cdr3_aa: CASSYTGGTEAFF
cdr3_nt: TGTGCCAGCAGTTATACAGGGGGCACTGAAGCTTTCTTT
d_call: TRBD1
clone_size: many
j_call: TRBJ1-1
v_call: TRBV6-5

cdr3_aa: CASSLRLNYGYTF
cdr3_nt: TGCGCCAGCAGCTTGAGGCTTAACTATGGCTACACCTTC
d_call: -
clone_size: few
j_call: TRBJ1-2
v_call: TRBV5-1

cdr3_aa: CASSLDSSPSNQPQHF
cdr3_nt: TGCGCCAGCAGCTTGGACAGTAGCCCTAGCAATCAGCCCCAGCATTTT
d_call: -
clone_size: few
j_call: TRBJ1-5
v_call: TRBV5-1

cdr3_aa: CASSLDFRGSGANVLTF
cdr3_nt: TGTGCCAGCAGCTTGGATTTTAGAGGGTCTGGGGCCAACGTCCTGACTTTC
d_call: -
clone_size: -
j_call: TRBJ2-6
v_call: TRBV5-5

cdr3_aa: CASSLAGRTYNEQFF
cdr3_nt: TGTGCCAGCAGCTTAGCGGGGAGAACCTACAATGAGCAGTTCTTC
d_call: -
clone_size: few
j_call: TRBJ2-1
v_call: TRBV13

cdr3_aa: CASSLKNEQYF
cdr3_nt: TGTGCCAGCAGCCTAAAGAACGAGCAGTACTTC
d_call: -
clone_size: -
j_call: TRBJ2-7
v_call: TRBV14

cdr3_aa: CAWGLQDWDEQYF
cdr3_nt: TGTGCCTGGGGTCTCCAAGACTGGGACGAGCAGTACTTC
d_call: -
clone_size: -
j_call: TRBJ2-7
v_call: TRBV30

cdr3_aa: CASSIYSGTVYGYTF
cdr3_nt: TGTGCCAGTAGTATTTACTCCGGGACGGTCTATGGCTACACCTTC
d_call: -
clone_size: few
j_call: TRBJ1-2
v_call: TRBV19

cdr3_aa: CASSQTGAGNTIYF
cdr3_nt: TGTGCCAGCAGTCAGACAGGGGCTGGAAACACCATATATTTT
d_call: TRBD1
clone_size: many
j_call: TRBJ1-3
v_call: TRBV28

cdr3_aa: CASSLDWSKAGGTTGELFF
cdr3_nt: TGTGCCAGCAGCTTAGATTGGTCCAAGGCAGGGGGTACCACCGGGGAGCTGTTTTTT
d_call: TRBD1
clone_size: few
j_call: TRBJ2-2
v_call: TRBV11-2

cdr3_aa: CSVEEPWTSYEQYF
cdr3_nt: TGCAGCGTTGAAGAACCTTGGACCTCCTACGAGCAGTACTTC
d_call: -
clone_size: -
j_call: TRBJ2-7
v_call: TRBV29-1

cdr3_aa: CASANGAVYGYTF
cdr3_nt: TGTGCCAGCGCCAACGGGGCAGTCTATGGCTACACCTTC
d_call: -
clone_size: many
j_call: TRBJ1-2
v_call: TRBV28

cdr3_aa: CASKTGSSYNEQFF
cdr3_nt: TGTGCCAGCAAAACAGGGAGCTCCTACAATGAGCAGTTCTTC
d_call: -
clone_size: -
j_call: TRBJ2-1
v_call: TRBV2

cdr3_aa: CASSLFPLQAPTSTTDTQYF
cdr3_nt: TGTGCCAGCAGTTTATTCCCACTCCAAGCCCCCACTAGCACCACAGATACGCAGTATTTT
d_call: -
clone_size: few
j_call: TRBJ2-3
v_call: TRBV28

cdr3_aa: CASSQDHISGSIKETQYF
cdr3_nt: TGTGCCAGCAGCCAAGATCATATAAGCGGGAGTATCAAAGAGACCCAGTACTTC
d_call: TRBD2
clone_size: few
j_call: TRBJ2-5
v_call: TRBV14

cdr3_aa: CASTPLDKGSYEQYF
cdr3_nt: TGTGCCAGCACCCCCTTGGATAAGGGCTCCTACGAGCAGTACTTC
d_call: -
clone_size: many
j_call: TRBJ2-7
v_call: TRBV27

cdr3_aa: CASSGTGSSPYEQYF
cdr3_nt: TGTGCCAGCAGCGGTACCGGGAGTAGCCCCTACGAGCAGTACTTC
d_call: -
clone_size: few
j_call: TRBJ2-7
v_call: TRBV7-9

cdr3_aa: CSARVPAIGVNYGYTF
cdr3_nt: TGCAGTGCTAGAGTACCCGCGATTGGGGTAAACTATGGCTACACCTTC
d_call: -
clone_size: few
j_call: TRBJ1-2
v_call: TRBV20-1

cdr3_aa: CAIKASTSGNTIYF
cdr3_nt: TGTGCCATCAAGGCCAGCACAAGTGGAAACACCATATATTTT
d_call: -
clone_size: few
j_call: TRBJ1-3
v_call: TRBV10-3

cdr3_aa: CASSEEGLAGEYEQYF
cdr3_nt: TGTGCCAGCAGTGAAGAGGGACTAGCGGGAGAATACGAGCAGTACTTC
d_call: TRBD2
clone_size: few
j_call: TRBJ2-7
v_call: TRBV6-1

cdr3_aa: CSATTGTREKLFF
cdr3_nt: TGCAGTGCAACGACAGGGACGAGAGAAAAACTGTTTTTT
d_call: TRBD1
clone_size: -
j_call: TRBJ1-4
v_call: TRBV20-1

cdr3_aa: CASSQPRLRTGPNTGELFF
cdr3_nt: TGTGCCAGCAGCCAACCCCGATTGCGGACAGGCCCGAACACCGGGGAGCTGTTTTTT
d_call: TRBD1
clone_size: -
j_call: TRBJ2-2
v_call: TRBV7-8

cdr3_aa: CASSQTGRNTGELFF
cdr3_nt: TGCGCCAGCAGCCAGACAGGGAGGAACACCGGGGAGCTGTTTTTT
d_call: TRBD1
clone_size: -
j_call: TRBJ2-2
v_call: TRBV4-1

cdr3_aa: CASTGSIYGQYF
cdr3_nt: TGTGCCAGCACCGGGTCCATTTACGGGCAGTACTTC
d_call: -
clone_size: -
j_call: TRBJ2-7
v_call: TRBV6-2/TRBV6-3

cdr3_aa: CRALSSNEQFF
cdr3_nt: TGCAGAGCCCTTAGCTCTAATGAGCAGTTCTTC
d_call: -
clone_size: many
j_call: TRBJ2-1
v_call: TRBV20-1

cdr3_aa: CASSTVTVPPSNQPQHF
cdr3_nt: TGTGCCAGCAGCACAGTGACCGTTCCTCCTAGCAATCAGCCCCAGCATTTT
d_call: -
clone_size: few
j_call: TRBJ1-5
v_call: TRBV9

cdr3_aa: CASSQHSPPGGYGYTF
cdr3_nt: TGTGCCAGCAGCCAACACAGCCCTCCAGGGGGGTATGGCTACACCTTC
d_call: TRBD1
clone_size: many
j_call: TRBJ1-2
v_call: TRBV11-2

cdr3_aa: CASSPGSLAGNEQFF
cdr3_nt: TGTGCCAGCAGCCCCGGATCGCTAGCGGGCAATGAGCAGTTCTTC
d_call: TRBD2
clone_size: -
j_call: TRBJ2-1
v_call: TRBV9

cdr3_aa: CASSYTGGPLGAFF
cdr3_nt: TGTGCCAGCAGTTACACAGGGGGGCCCCTGGGAGCTTTCTTT
d_call: TRBD1
clone_size: -
j_call: TRBJ1-1
v_call: TRBV6-9

cdr3_aa: CASSHRDSNSPLHF
cdr3_nt: TGTGCCAGCAGCCACCGGGACAGTAATTCACCCCTCCACTTT
d_call: TRBD1
clone_size: -
j_call: TRBJ1-6
v_call: TRBV3-1

cdr3_aa: CASSRTIIPGEQYF
cdr3_nt: TGTGCCAGCAGCCGTACCATAATTCCAGGCGAGCAGTACTTC
d_call: -
clone_size: -
j_call: TRBJ2-7
v_call: TRBV5-6

cdr3_aa: CASSYSGQITGELFF
cdr3_nt: TGTGCCAGCAGTTACTCGGGACAGATCACCGGGGAGCTGTTTTTT
d_call: TRBD1
clone_size: -
j_call: TRBJ2-2
v_call: TRBV6-5

cdr3_aa: CASSTGVGQYF
cdr3_nt: TGTGCCAGCAGCACCGGTGTAGGCCAGTACTTC
d_call: -
clone_size: many
j_call: TRBJ2-5
v_call: TRBV5-5

cdr3_aa: CASSLFDGNEKLFF
cdr3_nt: TGTGCCAGCAGTTTATTCGACGGGAATGAAAAACTGTTTTTT
d_call: -
clone_size: few
j_call: TRBJ1-4
v_call: TRBV28

cdr3_aa: CSVGYAGQAFF
cdr3_nt: TGCAGCGTTGGGTATGCAGGGCAGGCTTTCTTT
d_call: -
clone_size: few
j_call: TRBJ1-1
v_call: TRBV29-1

cdr3_aa: CAIGVGTGHGYGYTF
cdr3_nt: TGTGCCATCGGTGTCGGGACAGGGCACGGCTATGGCTACACCTTC
d_call: TRBD1
clone_size: -
j_call: TRBJ1-2
v_call: TRBV10-3

cdr3_aa: CATSRGSGWEPQHF
cdr3_nt: TGTGCCACCAGCAGAGGTTCCGGGTGGGAGCCCCAGCATTTT
d_call: -
clone_size: many
j_call: TRBJ1-5
v_call: TRBV15

cdr3_aa: CAWSRQGDRRNFWIQYF
cdr3_nt: TGTGCCTGGAGTCGTCAAGGGGACAGGAGGAATTTTTGGATTCAGTACTTC
d_call: TRBD1
clone_size: -
j_call: TRBJ2-4
v_call: TRBV30

cdr3_aa: CASRTDTSYEQYF
cdr3_nt: TGTGCCAGCAGAACTGACACTTCCTACGAGCAGTACTTC
d_call: -
clone_size: many
j_call: TRBJ2-7
v_call: TRBV27